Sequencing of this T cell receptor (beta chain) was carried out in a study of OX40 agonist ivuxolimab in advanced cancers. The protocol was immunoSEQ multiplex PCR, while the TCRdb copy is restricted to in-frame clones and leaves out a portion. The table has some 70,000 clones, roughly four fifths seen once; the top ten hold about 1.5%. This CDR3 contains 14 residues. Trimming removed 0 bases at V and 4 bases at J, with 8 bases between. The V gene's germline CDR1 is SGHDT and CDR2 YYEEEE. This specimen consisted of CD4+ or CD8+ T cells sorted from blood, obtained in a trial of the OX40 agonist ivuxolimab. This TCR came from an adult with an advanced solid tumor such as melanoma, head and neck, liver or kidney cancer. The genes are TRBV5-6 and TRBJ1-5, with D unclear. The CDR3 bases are TGTGCCAGCAGCTTGGTGGTGGGTAATCAGCCCCAGCATTTT. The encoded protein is CASSLVVGNQPQHF.